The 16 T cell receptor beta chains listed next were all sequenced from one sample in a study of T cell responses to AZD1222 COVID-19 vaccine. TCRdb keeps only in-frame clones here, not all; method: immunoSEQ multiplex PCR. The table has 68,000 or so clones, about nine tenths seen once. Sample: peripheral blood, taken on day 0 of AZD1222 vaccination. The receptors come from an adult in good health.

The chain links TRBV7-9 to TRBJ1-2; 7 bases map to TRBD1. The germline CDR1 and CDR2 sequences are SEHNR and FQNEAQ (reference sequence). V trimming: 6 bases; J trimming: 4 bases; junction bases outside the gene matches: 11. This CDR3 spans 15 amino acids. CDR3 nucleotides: TGTGCCAGCAGTTCCCCGGGACAGCGCTTCTATGGCTACACCTTC. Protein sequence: CASSSPGQRFYGYTF.

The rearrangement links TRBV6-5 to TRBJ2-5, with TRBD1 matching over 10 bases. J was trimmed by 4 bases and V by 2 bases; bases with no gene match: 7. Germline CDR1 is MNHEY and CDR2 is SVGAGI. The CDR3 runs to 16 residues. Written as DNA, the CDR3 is TGTGCCAGCAGTTACACCCCCGGGACAGGGGTAGAGACCCAGTACTTC. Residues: CASSYTPGTGVETQYF.

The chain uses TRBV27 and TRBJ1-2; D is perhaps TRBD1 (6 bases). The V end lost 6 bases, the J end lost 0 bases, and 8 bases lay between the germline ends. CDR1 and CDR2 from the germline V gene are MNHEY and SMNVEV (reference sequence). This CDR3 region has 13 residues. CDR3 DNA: TGTGCCAGCAGGGGACATACTAACTATGGCTACACCTTC. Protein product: CASRGHTNYGYTF.

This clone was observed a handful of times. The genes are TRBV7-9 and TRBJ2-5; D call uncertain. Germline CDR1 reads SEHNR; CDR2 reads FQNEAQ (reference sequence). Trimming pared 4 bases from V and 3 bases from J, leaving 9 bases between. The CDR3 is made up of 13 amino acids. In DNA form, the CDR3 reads TGTGCCAGCAGCTCCGGACCCGAAGAGACCCAGTACTTC. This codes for CASSSGPEETQYF.

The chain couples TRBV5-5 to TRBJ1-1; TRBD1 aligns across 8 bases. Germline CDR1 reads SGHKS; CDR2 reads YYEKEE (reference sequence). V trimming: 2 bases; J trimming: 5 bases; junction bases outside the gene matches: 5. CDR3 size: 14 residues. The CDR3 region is CASSFTGGRTEAFF. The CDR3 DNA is TGTGCCAGCAGCTTTACAGGGGGGCGGACTGAAGCTTTCTTT.

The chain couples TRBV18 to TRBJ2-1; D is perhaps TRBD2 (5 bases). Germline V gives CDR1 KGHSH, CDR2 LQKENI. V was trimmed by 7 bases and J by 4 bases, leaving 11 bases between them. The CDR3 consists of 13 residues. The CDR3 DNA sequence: TGTGCCAGCTATATGCCGGGGTACAATGAGCAGTTCTTC. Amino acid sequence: CASYMPGYNEQFF. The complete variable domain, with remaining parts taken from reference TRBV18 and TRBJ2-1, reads NAGVMQNPRHLVRRRGQEARLRCSPMKGHSHVYWYRQLPEEGLKFMVYLQKENIIDESGMPKERFSAEFPKEGPSILRIQQVVRGDSAAYFCASYMPGYNEQFFGPGTRLTVL.

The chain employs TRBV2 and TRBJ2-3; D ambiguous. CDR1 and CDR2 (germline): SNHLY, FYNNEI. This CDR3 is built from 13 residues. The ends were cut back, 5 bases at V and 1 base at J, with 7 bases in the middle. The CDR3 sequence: CASSMYGTDTQYF. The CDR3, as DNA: TGTGCCAGCAGTATGTACGGCACAGATACGCAGTATTTT.

The DNA for the CDR3 is TGTGCCAGCAGTGAATGGAGCGGGTCCTCCTACAATGAGCAGTTCTTC. As protein: CASSEWSGSSYNEQFF. The chain couples TRBV6-1 to TRBJ2-1, with D maybe TRBD2 (6 bases). The CDR3 totals 16 residues. Germline loops: CDR1 MNHNS, CDR2 SASEGT. Trimming stripped 2 bases from V and 0 bases from J, with 11 bases between.

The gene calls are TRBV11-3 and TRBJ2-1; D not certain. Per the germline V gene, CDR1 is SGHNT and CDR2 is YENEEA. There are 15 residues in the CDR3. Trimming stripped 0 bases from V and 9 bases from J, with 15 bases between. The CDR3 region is CASSLDSGFVSEQFF. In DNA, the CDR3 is TGTGCCAGCAGCTTAGATTCCGGGTTTGTAAGTGAGCAGTTCTTC.

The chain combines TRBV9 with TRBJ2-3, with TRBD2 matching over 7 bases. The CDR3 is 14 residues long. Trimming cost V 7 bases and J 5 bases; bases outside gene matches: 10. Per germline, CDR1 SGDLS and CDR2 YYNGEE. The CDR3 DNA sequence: TGTGCCAGCTCTTTAAGGGGAGGGAGAGATACGCAGTATTTT. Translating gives CASSLRGGRDTQYF.

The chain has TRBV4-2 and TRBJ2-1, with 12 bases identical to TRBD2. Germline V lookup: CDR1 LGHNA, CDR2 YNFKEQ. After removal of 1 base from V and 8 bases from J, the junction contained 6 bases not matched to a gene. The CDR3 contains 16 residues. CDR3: CASSQGTSGRPYEQFF. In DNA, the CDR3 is TGTGCCAGCAGCCAAGGAACTAGCGGGAGGCCCTATGAGCAGTTCTTC.

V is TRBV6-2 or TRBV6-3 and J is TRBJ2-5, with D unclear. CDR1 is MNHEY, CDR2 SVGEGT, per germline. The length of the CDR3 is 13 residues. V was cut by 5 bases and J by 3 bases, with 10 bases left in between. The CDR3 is CASSPRSEETQYF. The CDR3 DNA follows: TGTGCCAGCAGTCCCCGGTCGGAAGAGACCCAGTACTTC.

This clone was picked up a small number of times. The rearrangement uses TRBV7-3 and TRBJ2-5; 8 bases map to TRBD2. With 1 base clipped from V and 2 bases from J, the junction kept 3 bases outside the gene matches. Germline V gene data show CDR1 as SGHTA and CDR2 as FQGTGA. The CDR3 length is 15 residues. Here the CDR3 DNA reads TGTGCCAGCAGCTTAAGAGCGGGAGAGCAAGAGACCCAGTACTTC. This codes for CASSLRAGEQETQYF.

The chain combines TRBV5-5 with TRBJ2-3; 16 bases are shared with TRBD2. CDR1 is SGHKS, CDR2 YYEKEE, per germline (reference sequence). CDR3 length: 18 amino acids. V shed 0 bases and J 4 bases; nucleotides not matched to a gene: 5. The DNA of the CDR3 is TGTGCCAGCAGCTTGGCCGCGGGACTAGCGGGAGGGTCAGATACGCAGTATTTT. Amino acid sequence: CASSLAAGLAGGSDTQYF.

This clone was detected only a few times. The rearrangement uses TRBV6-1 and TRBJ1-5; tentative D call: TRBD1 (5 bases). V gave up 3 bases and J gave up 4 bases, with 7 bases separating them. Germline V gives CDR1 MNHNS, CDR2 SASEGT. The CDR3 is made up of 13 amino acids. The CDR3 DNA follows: TGTGCCAGCAGTGACAGGGAAAATCAGCCCCAGCATTTT. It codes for CASSDRENQPQHF.

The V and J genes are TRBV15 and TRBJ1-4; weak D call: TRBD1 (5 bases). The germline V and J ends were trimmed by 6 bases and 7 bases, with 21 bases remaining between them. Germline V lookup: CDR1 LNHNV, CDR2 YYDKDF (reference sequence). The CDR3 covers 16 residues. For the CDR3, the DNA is TGTGCCACCAGAGGAGGCAGGGAGGTCTCGGTTGAAAAACTGTTTTTT. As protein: CATRGGREVSVEKLFF.